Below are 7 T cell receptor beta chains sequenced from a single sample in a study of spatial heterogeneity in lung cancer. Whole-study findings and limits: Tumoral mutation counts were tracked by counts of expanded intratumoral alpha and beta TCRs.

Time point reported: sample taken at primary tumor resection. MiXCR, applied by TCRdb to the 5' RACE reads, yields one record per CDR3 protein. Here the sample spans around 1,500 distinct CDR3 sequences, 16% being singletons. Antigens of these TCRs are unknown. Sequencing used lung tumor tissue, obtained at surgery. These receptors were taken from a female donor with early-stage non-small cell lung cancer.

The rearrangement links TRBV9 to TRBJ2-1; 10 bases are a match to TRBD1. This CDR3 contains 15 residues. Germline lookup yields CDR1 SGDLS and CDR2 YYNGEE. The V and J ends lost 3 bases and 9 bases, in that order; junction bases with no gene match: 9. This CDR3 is CASSAGQGTGVEQFF. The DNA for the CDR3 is TGTGCCAGCAGCGCGGGACAGGGGACAGGTGTTGAGCAGTTCTTC.

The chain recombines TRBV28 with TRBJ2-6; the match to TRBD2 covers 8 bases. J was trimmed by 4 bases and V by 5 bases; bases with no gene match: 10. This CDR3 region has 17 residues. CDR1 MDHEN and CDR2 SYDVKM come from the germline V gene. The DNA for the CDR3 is TGTGCCAGCAGTCCGCCGGGAGGGACCCCCGGGGCCAACGTCCTGACTTTC. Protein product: CASSPPGGTPGANVLTF.

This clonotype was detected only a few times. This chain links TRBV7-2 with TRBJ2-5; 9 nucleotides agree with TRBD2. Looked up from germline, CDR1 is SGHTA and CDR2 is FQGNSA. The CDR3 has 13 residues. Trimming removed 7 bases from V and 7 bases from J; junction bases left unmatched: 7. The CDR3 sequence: CASTQAGGGTQYF. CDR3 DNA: TGTGCCAGCACCCAAGCGGGAGGTGGGACCCAGTACTTC. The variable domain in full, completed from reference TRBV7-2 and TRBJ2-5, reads GAGVSQSPSNKVTEKGKDVELRCDPISGHTALYWYRQSLGQGLEFLIYFQGNSAPDKSGLPSDRFSAERTGGSVSTLTIQRTQQEDSAVYLCASTQAGGGTQYFGPGTRLLVL.

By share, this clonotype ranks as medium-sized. The CDR3 here is CASRTERNTEAFF. CDR3 sequence (DNA): TGTGCCAGCCGGACAGAGAGGAACACTGAAGCTTTCTTT. The V call is TRBV2, the J call TRBJ1-1, with a possible D match to TRBD1 (6 bases). The V end lost 8 bases, the J end lost 1 base, and 11 bases lay between the germline ends. The CDR3 is made up of 13 amino acids. Per the germline V gene, CDR1 is SNHLY and CDR2 is FYNNEI.

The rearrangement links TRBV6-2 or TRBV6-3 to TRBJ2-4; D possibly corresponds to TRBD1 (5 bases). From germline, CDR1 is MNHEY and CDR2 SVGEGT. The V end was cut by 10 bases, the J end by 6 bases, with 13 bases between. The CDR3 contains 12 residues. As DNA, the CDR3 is TGTGCCATCTCGCAGGGCGTAAACATTCAGTACTTC. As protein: CAISQGVNIQYF.

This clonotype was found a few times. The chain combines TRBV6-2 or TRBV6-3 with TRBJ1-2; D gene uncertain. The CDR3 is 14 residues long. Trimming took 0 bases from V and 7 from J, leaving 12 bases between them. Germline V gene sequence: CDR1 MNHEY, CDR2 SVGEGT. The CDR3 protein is CASSYSTQLSGYTF. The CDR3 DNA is TGTGCCAGCAGTTACTCGACTCAACTATCTGGCTACACCTTC.

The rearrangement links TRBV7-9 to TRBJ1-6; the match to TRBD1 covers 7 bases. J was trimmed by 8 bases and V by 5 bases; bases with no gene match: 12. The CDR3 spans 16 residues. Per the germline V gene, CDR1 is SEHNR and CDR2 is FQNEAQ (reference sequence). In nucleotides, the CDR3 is TGTGCCAGCAGCCCCTTGCCGGGACAGTCCTATTCACCCCTCCACTTT. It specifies CASSPLPGQSYSPLHF.